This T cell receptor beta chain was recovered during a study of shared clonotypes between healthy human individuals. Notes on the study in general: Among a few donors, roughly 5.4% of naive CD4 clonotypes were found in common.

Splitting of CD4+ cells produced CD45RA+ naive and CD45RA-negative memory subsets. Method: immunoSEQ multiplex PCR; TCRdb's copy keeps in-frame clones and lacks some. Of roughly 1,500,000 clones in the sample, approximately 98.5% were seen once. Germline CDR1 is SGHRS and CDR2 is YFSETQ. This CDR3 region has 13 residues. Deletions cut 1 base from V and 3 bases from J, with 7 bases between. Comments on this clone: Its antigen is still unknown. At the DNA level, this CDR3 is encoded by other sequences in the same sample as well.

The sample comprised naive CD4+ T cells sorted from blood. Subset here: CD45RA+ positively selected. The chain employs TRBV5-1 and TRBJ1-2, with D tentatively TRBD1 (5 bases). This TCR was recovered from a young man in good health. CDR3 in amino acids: CASSLSTDYGYTF. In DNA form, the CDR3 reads TGCGCCAGCAGCTTGTCGACAGACTATGGCTACACCTTC.